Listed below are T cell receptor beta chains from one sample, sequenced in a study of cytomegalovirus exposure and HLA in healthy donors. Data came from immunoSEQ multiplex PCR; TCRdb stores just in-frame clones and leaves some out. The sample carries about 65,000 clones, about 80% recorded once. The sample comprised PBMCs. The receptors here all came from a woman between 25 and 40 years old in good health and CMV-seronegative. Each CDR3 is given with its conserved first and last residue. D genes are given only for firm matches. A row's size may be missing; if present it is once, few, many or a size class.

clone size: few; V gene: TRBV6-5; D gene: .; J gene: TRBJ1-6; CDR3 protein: CASSYFGQTSPLHF; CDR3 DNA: TGTGCCAGCAGTTACTTCGGTCAAACTTCACCCCTCCACTTT
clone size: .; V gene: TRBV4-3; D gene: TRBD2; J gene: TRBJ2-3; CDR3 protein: CASSQDRWTSGTDTQYF; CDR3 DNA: TGCGCCAGCAGCCAAGATCGGTGGACTAGCGGCACAGATACGCAGTATTTT
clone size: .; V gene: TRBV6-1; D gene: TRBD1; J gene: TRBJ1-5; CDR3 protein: CASGGRDRVFSQHF; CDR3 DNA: TGTGCCTCGGGGGGCCGGGACAGGGTATTTTCCCAGCATTTT
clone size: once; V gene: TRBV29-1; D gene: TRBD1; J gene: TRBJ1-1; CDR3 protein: CSQIRTGTYTEAFF; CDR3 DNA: TGCAGCCAAATAAGGACAGGGACGTACACTGAAGCTTTCTTT
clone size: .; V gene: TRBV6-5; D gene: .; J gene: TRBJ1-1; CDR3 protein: CASSYDVFRENTEAFF; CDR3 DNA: TGTGCCAGCAGTTACGATGTTTTCAGGGAGAACACTGAAGCTTTCTTT
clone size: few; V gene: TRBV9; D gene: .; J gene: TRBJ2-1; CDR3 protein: CASSLGHPQRNEQFF; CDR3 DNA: TGTGCCAGCAGCCTCGGACATCCCCAACGCAATGAGCAGTTCTTC
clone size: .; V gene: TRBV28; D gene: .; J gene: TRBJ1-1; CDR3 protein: CASQTGTRGVGAFF; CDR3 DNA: TGTGCCAGCCAGACCGGGACACGGGGGGTTGGAGCTTTCTTT
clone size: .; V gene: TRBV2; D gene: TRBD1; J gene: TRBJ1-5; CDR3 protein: CASSSLPGQGARFGNQPQHF; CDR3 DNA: TGTGCCAGCAGTTCACTCCCGGGACAGGGGGCGAGGTTTGGCAATCAGCCCCAGCATTTT
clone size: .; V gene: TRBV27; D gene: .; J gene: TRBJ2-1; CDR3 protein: CAIGATNEQFF; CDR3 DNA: TGTGCCATTGGGGCTACAAATGAGCAGTTCTTC
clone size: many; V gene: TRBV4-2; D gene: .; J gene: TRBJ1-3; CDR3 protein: CASSQALDGVGNTIYF; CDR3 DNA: TGTGCCAGCAGCCAAGCCCTCGACGGGGTAGGAAACACCATATATTTT
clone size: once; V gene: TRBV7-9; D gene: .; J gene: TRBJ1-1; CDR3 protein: CASSLAAVTEAFF; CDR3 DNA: TGTGCCAGCAGCTTAGCGGCGGTAACTGAAGCTTTCTTT
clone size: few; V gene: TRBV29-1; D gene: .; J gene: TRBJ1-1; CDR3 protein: CSVETANTEAFF; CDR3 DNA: TGCAGCGTTGAGACAGCGAACACTGAAGCTTTCTTT
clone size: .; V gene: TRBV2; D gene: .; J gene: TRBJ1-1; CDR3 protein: CASEKTNTEAFF; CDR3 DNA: TGTGCCAGCGAGAAAACCAACACTGAAGCTTTCTTT
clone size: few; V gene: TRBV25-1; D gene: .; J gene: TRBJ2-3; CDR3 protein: CASSAVGGLDTQYF; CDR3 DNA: TGTGCCAGCAGTGCTGTGGGGGGACTTGATACGCAGTATTTT
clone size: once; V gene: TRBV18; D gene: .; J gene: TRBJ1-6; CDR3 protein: CASSERGTTNSPLHF; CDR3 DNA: TGTGCCAGCTCAGAAAGAGGGACAACGAATTCACCCCTCCACTTT
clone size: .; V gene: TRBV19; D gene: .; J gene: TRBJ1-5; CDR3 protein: CAGGGGNQPQHF; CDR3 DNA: TGTGCCGGGGGCGGCGGCAATCAGCCCCAGCATTTT
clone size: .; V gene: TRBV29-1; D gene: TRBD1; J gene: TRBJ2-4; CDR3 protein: CSVTGQGNRVQDF; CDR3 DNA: TGCAGCGTGACGGGACAGGGGAATCGGGTTCAGGACTTC
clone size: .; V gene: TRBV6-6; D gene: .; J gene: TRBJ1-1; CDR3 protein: CASWGLAGRAEAFF; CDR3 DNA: TGTGCCAGCTGGGGGCTGGCAGGGCGGGCTGAAGCTTTCTTT
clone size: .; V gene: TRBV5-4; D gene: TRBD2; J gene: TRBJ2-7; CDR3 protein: CASSLGGTIFNEQYF; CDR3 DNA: TGTGCCAGCAGCTTGGGCGGGACTATCTTCAACGAGCAGTACTTC
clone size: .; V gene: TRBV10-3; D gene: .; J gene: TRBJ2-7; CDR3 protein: CAISRGYEQYF; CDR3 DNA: TGTGCCATCAGCAGAGGCTACGAGCAGTACTTC
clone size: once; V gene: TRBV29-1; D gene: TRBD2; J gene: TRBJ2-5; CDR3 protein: CSVKLAEKETQYF; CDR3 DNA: TGCAGCGTTAAACTAGCGGAAAAAGAGACCCAGTACTTC
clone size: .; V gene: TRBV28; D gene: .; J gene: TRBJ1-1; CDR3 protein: CASSLVRAFF; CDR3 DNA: TGTGCCAGCAGTTTAGTTCGAGCTTTCTTT
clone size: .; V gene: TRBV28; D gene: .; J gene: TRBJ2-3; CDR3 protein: CASSQVGVPDTQYF; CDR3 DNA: TGTGCCAGCAGCCAAGTCGGGGTTCCCGATACGCAGTATTTT
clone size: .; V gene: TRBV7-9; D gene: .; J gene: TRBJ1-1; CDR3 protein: CASSGAGAGEAFF; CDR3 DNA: TGTGCCAGCAGCGGCGCGGGGGCCGGGGAAGCTTTCTTT
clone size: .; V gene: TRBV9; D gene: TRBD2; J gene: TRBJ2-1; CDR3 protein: CASSPGEGPYNEQFF; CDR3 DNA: TGTGCCAGCTCACCGGGGGAGGGCCCATACAATGAGCAGTTCTTC
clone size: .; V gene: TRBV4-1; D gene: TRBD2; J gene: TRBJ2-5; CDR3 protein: CASSQERGGSETQYF; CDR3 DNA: TGCGCCAGCAGCCAAGAGCGGGGGGGGTCGGAGACCCAGTACTTC
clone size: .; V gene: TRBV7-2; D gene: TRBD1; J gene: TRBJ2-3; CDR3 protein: CASSLVTGGTDTQYF; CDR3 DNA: TGTGCCAGCAGCTTAGTTACAGGGGGCACAGATACGCAGTATTTT
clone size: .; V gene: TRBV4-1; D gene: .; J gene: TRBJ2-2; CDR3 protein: CASSQLRNTGELFF; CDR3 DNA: TGCGCCAGCAGCCAACTCCGGAACACCGGGGAGCTGTTTTTT
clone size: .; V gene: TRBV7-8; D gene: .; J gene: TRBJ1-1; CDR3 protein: CASSFDQWAGNTEAFF; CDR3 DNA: TGTGCCAGCAGCTTTGATCAATGGGCGGGGAACACTGAAGCTTTCTTT
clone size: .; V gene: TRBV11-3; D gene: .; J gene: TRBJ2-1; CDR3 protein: CASSLGGGNYNEQFF; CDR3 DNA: TGTGCCAGCAGCTTAGGAGGGGGAAATTACAATGAGCAGTTCTTC
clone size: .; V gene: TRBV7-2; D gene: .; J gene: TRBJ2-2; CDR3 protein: CASSPTPQTNTGELFF; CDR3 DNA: TGTGCCAGCAGCCCCACCCCTCAGACGAACACCGGGGAGCTGTTTTTT
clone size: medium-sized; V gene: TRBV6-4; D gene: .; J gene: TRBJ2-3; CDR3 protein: CASSDSGDTDTQYF; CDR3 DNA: TGTGCCAGCAGTGACTCAGGGGACACAGATACGCAGTATTTT
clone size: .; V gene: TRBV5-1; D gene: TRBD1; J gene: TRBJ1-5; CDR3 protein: CASSTGTALDPQHF; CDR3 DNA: TGCGCCAGCAGCACCGGGACAGCACTGGACCCCCAGCATTTT
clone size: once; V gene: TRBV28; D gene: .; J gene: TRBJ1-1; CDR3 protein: CASSNQVPEAFF; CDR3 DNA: TGTGCCAGCAGTAATCAGGTACCTGAAGCTTTCTTT
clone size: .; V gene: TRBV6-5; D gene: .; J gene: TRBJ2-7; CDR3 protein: CASSPRLGSSYEQYF; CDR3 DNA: TGTGCCAGCAGCCCAAGACTGGGGAGCTCCTACGAGCAGTACTTC
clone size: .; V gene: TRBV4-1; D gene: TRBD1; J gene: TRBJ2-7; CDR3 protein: CASSQERGNQRPGQGPEQYF; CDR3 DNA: TGCGCCAGCAGCCAAGAGAGGGGCAACCAGCGGCCGGGACAGGGCCCCGAGCAGTACTTC
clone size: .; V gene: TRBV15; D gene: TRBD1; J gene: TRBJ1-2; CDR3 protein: CATSRAGQYNYGYTF; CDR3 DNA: TGTGCCACCAGCAGAGCGGGACAGTACAACTATGGCTACACCTTC
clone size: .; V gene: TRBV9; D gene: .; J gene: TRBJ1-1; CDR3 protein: CASSSPQGTQAFF; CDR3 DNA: TGTGCCAGCAGTAGCCCCCAGGGGACGCAAGCTTTCTTT
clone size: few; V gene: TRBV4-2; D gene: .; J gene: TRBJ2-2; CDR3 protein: CASSQDSSGGTGELFF; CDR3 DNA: TGTGCCAGCAGCCAAGATTCCTCGGGCGGGACCGGGGAGCTGTTTTTT
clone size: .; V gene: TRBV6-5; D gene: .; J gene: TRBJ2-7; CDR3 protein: CASSYGTEVSYEQYF; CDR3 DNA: TGTGCCAGCAGTTACGGAACTGAGGTCTCCTACGAGCAGTACTTC
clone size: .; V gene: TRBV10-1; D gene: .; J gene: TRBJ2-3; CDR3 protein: CASSDRWTSTDTQYF; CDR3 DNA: TGCGCCAGCAGTGACCGATGGACTAGCACAGATACGCAGTATTTT
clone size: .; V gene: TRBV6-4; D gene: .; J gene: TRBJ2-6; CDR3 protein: CASSVSSGANVLTF; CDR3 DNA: TGTGCCAGCAGTGTATCCTCTGGGGCCAACGTCCTGACTTTC